The subject of this entry is one TCR beta chain. Its target is not known. This specimen comes from a study of lymphopenia after photon versus proton radiotherapy. Study outcomes and limitations: Proton therapy kept repertoires fairly stable, unlike photons, which gained effector/memory cells. After lymphocyte nadir, photon-treated repertoires showed oligoclonal expansion, especially CD8+ Temra.

This table comes from immunoSEQ multiplex PCR, and its TCRdb copy is limited to in-frame clones, with some not included. The repertoire includes 70,000 or so clones, more than 75% of them detected once, and approximately 2.9% sits in the top ten. The CDR3 is made up of 14 amino acids. Trimming cost V 0 bases and J 3 bases, with 6 bases left between them. Germline CDR1 SGHNT, CDR2 YENEEA. The sequencing here drew on peripheral blood, taken from a patient treated with photon-based radiotherapy. This receptor was identified in a woman between 65 and 79 years old with pancreatic cancer. J is TRBJ2-1 and V is TRBV11-3, with D uncertain. CDR3 DNA sequence: TGTGCCAGCAGCTTAGAAGGAGTCTACAATGAGCAGTTCTTC. Translation gives CASSLEGVYNEQFF.